A few counts support the clone carrying this T cell receptor (beta chain). Its cognate antigen is unknown. A sample-barcoded 5' primer and a J-beta primer mix were used in a second PCR of roughly 6 to 12 cycles. TCRdb ran MiXCR on the 5' RACE reads and lists one entry per CDR3 protein. This sample has some 1,000,000 distinct CDR3 sequences, with less than 25% found just once. This record comes from a study of blood T cells in healthy people across ages. The V gene's germline CDR1 is LGHNA and CDR2 YSLEER. The germline V and J ends were trimmed by 0 bases and 6 bases, with 13 bases remaining between them. The CDR3 runs to 15 residues. Overall study findings and caveats: Investigators treated diversity estimates from one million T cells as underestimates. Correlation between TCR beta diversity and naive T cell percentage was strong.

The same data also contributed to another study, on T cells of mothers and their children. From that study: Maternal samples each gave over 9 million TCR beta CDR3 reads, and child samples roughly 3 million each.

This receptor was obtained from a girl aged 2-10 years in good health. Sequencing used blood. The chain employs TRBV4-3 and TRBJ2-3, with unresolved D. CDR3 sequence reads: CASSQDAYSRDTQYF. DNA for the CDR3: TGCGCCAGCAGCCAAGATGCCTACTCGCGGGATACGCAGTATTTT.